The 18 T cell receptor beta chains reported below all come from one sample, sequenced in a study of blood T cell repertoires in COVID-19. Profiled with immunoSEQ multiplex PCR; TCRdb holds only in-frame clones, not every one. The profile shows roughly 100,000 clones, 71% of them singletons. Sequencing input: peripheral blood. The receptors here all came from a human donor with acute or convalescent COVID-19. The donor label of this sample is uncertain.

V is TRBV6-5 and J is TRBJ1-2; TRBD1 matches 9 bases. With 5 bases clipped from V and 8 bases from J, the junction kept 12 bases outside the gene matches. CDR3 size: 15 residues. Germline values: CDR1 MNHEY, CDR2 SVGAGI. CDR3 bases: TGTGCCAGCAGTAGCCGGGACAGGGACTCACGCGGCTACACCTTC. Protein: CASSSRDRDSRGYTF.

The rearrangement links TRBV19 to TRBJ1-1, with TRBD1 matching over 7 bases. The trim removed 3 bases at V and 5 bases at J, leaving 6 bases unmatched. The length of the CDR3 is 14 residues. Germline V gene sequence: CDR1 LNHDA, CDR2 SQIVND (reference sequence). The CDR3 coding sequence is TGTGCCAGTAGTATCCGACAGGGACGGACTGAAGCTTTCTTT. This encodes CASSIRQGRTEAFF.

This chain joins TRBV12-2 and TRBJ2-7; the table calls TRBD1, which could not be checked here. TRBV12-2 corresponds to a pseudogene. The CDR3 runs to 23 residues. This CDR3 reads CASRLEGPKFDRGVYNGDYEQYV. DNA of the CDR3: TGTGCAAGTCGCTTAGAGGGCCCCAAATTTGACAGGGGAGTGTACAATGGTGACTACGAGCAGTACGTC.

The chain recombines TRBV30 with TRBJ2-7; 12 bases line up with TRBD2. Germline lookup yields CDR1 GTSNPN and CDR2 SVGIG (reference sequence). With V trimmed by 3 bases and J by 2 bases, 2 bases remained unmatched. The CDR3 is 14 amino acids. The CDR3 nucleotides are TGTGCCTGGAGGAGACTAGCGGGGGCCTACGAGCAGTACTTC. Its translation is CAWRRLAGAYEQYF.

The V call is TRBV5-4, the J call TRBJ2-5; no clear D. Deletions cut 4 bases from V and 4 bases from J, with 11 bases between. The CDR3 runs 13 residues. Germline V gene lookup returns CDR1 SGHNT and CDR2 YYREEE (reference sequence). CDR3 sequence (DNA): TGTGCCAGCAGCCCGCTGACGGGAGAGACCCAGTACTTC. Its protein product is CASSPLTGETQYF.

This clone was counted a single time. The chain couples TRBV7-2 to TRBJ2-2, with TRBD2 identical over 14 bases. The CDR3 length is 17 residues. V was pared by 2 bases and J by 4 bases, with 3 bases of the junction left unmatched. Germline lookup yields CDR1 SGHTA and CDR2 FQGNSA. CDR3 DNA sequence: TGTGCCAGCAGCTTAAGGACTAGCGGGGGGTTCACCGGGGAGCTGTTTTTT. It specifies CASSLRTSGGFTGELFF.

The rearrangement joins TRBV18 to TRBJ1-1, with 8 bases aligning to TRBD1. V trimming: 2 bases; J trimming: 1 base; junction bases outside the gene matches: 3. The CDR3 spans 15 residues. Per germline, CDR1 KGHSH and CDR2 LQKENI. CDR3 residues: CASSPKDRENTEAFF. The CDR3 DNA reads as TGTGCCAGCTCACCAAAGGACAGGGAGAACACTGAAGCTTTCTTT.

As DNA, the CDR3 is TGTGCCAGCGATCAGGGAATAGATGAGCAGTTCTTC. It translates to CASDQGIDEQFF. The chain is built from TRBV28 and TRBJ2-1; weak D call: TRBD1 (5 bases). V was clipped by 8 bases and J by 8 bases, with 13 bases between them. Per germline, CDR1 MDHEN and CDR2 SYDVKM. This CDR3 has 12 residues.

This clone has a handful of counts. V gene TRBV5-4 combines with J gene TRBJ1-2; TRBD1 might be the D (5 bases). The CDR3 extends over 15 amino acids. V lost 4 bases and J lost 0, with 13 bases in between. CDR1 is SGHNT, CDR2 YYREEE, per germline (reference sequence). The CDR3 protein is CASSPEGPANYGYTF. The CDR3 nucleotides read TGTGCCAGCAGCCCGGAGGGGCCTGCTAACTATGGCTACACCTTC.

This clone turned up a few times. The chain carries TRBV6-6 and TRBJ1-2; D is possibly TRBD1 (5 bases). Germline CDR1 is MNHNY and CDR2 is SVGAGI (reference sequence). This CDR3 has 16 amino acids. Deletions cut 5 bases from V and 2 bases from J, with 18 bases between. The CDR3 loop reads CASSTEGGAENYGYTF. CDR3 in DNA: TGTGCCAGCAGTACCGAAGGCGGGGCGGAAAACTATGGCTACACCTTC.

The chain is built from TRBV5-1 and TRBJ1-6, with TRBD1 as a possible D gene (5 bases). CDR3 length equals 15 residues. Trimming took off 4 bases at V and 3 bases at J, with 11 bases between the two ends. The germline V gene has CDR1 SGHRS and CDR2 YFSETQ. This chain's CDR3 is CASSSREIYNSPLHF. CDR3 bases: TGCGCCAGCAGCAGCAGGGAAATCTATAATTCACCCCTCCACTTT.

V is TRBV28 and J is TRBJ2-7, with a tentative D call TRBD1 (5 bases). V lost 3 bases to trimming and J lost 2 bases, with 11 bases between them. Germline-derived CDR1 and CDR2 are MDHEN and SYDVKM. This CDR3 spans 14 amino acids. In DNA, the CDR3 is TGTGCCAGCAGTTTTCTCGGCAGGGCCTACGAGCAGTACGTC. This translates into CASSFLGRAYEQYV.

The chain recombines TRBV30 with TRBJ1-2, with D hard to call. V was trimmed by 2 bases and J by 4 bases, leaving 8 bases between them. The CDR3 has 12 amino acids. In germline, CDR1 is GTSNPN, CDR2 SVGIG (reference sequence). CDR3: CAWSSGFYGYTF. The CDR3 DNA is TGTGCCTGGAGTTCGGGGTTCTATGGCTACACCTTC.

The chain has TRBV7-9 and TRBJ1-1; D possibly corresponds to TRBD1 (6 bases). Trimming removed 8 bases from V and 0 bases from J, with 13 bases in between. Germline V gives CDR1 SEHNR, CDR2 FQNEAQ (reference sequence). This CDR3 spans 14 amino acids. DNA of the CDR3: TGTGCCAGCGGGCAACAGGGTTTGAACACTGAAGCTTTCTTT. Translating it yields CASGQQGLNTEAFF.

This clone is a singleton in its sample. This CDR3 reads CASSLLTRTGELFF. CDR3 coding DNA: TGTGCCAGCAGCTTACTGACTCGCACCGGGGAGCTGTTTTTT. V is TRBV7-6 and J is TRBJ2-2; D is ambiguous. V lost 2 bases and J 4 bases, leaving 8 bases between the germline ends. CDR3 length: 14 amino acids. CDR1 and CDR2 from the germline V gene are SGHVS and FNYEAQ.

The chain has TRBV5-1 and TRBJ1-6, with TRBD1 identical over 10 bases. The CDR3 contains 15 residues. V dropped 5 bases and J dropped 6; count of bases not matched to a gene: 5. Germline lookup yields CDR1 SGHRS and CDR2 YFSETQ. This CDR3 reads CASRSDRGTNSPLHF. The CDR3, as DNA: TGCGCCAGCAGATCGGACAGGGGGACTAATTCACCCCTCCACTTT.

The genes are TRBV27 and TRBJ1-5; the D gene is possibly TRBD1 (5 bases). CDR1 is MNHEY, CDR2 SMNVEV, per germline (reference sequence). The CDR3 consists of 12 residues. Trimming pared 8 bases from V and 2 bases from J, leaving 7 bases between. The DNA for the CDR3 is TGTGCCAGCGCGGGGGGCAATCAGCCCCAGCATTTT. This sequence encodes CASAGGNQPQHF.

This clone showed up just a few times. This chain uses TRBV6-5 with TRBJ1-5; unclear D gene. This CDR3 spans 15 amino acids. Germline assignment: CDR1 MNHEY and CDR2 SVGAGI. Trimming took off 10 bases at V and 7 bases at J, with 23 bases between the two ends. CDR3 nucleotide sequence: TGTGCCATCCATGAGGGTGTCGGGATCGGGCAGCCCCAGCATTTT. It codes for CAIHEGVGIGQPQHF.